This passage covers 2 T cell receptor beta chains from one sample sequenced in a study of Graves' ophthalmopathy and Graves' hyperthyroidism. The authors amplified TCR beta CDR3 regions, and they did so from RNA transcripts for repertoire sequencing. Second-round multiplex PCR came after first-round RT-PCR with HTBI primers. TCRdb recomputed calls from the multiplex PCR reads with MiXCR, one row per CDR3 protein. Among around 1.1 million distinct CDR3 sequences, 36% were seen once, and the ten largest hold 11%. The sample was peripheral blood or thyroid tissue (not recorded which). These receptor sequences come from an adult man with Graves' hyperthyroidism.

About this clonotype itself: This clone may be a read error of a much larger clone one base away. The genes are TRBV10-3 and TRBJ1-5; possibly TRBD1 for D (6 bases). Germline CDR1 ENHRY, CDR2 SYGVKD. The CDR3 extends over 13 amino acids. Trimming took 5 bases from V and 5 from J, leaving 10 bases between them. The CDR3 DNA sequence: TGTGCCATCAGTTCCAGGGGTCATCAGCCCCAGCATTTT. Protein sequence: CAISSRGHQPQHF.

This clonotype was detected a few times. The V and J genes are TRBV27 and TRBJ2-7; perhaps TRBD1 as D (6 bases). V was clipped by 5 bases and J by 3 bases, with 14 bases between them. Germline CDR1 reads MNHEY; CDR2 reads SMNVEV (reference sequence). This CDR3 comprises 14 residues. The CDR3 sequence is CASSPGTSNYEQYF. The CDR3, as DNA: TGTGCCAGCAGTCCTGGGACATCAAACTACGAGCAGTACTTC.